These T cell receptor beta chains were read from a single sample in a study of T-cell memory formation after mild COVID-19. One entry per CDR3 protein, called by TCRdb with MiXCR from the 5' RACE reads. The data hold approximately 46,000 distinct CDR3 sequences, with around 6.6% observed a single time. Sequencing was carried out using PBMCs or a T cell subset sorted from them (not recorded which). These receptors were collected from an adult who had mild COVID-19 (a few samples of this study predate the infection). Cell type and time point are not known. Both conserved end residues are part of each CDR3.

V: TRBV3-1
CDR3: CASGERGYTDTQYF

V: TRBV18
CDR3: CASSPGGTAAYGYTF

V: TRBV6-5
CDR3: CASSYLSKDGYTF

V: TRBV9
CDR3: CASNLDPRQETQYF

V: TRBV20-1
CDR3: CSAPKGSGSTQETQYF

V: TRBV27
CDR3: CASAVRREGVEQYF

V: TRBV14
CDR3: CASSFGGTANSPLHF

V: TRBV20-1
CDR3: CSARTNNQPQHF

V: TRBV11-2
CDR3: CASSPIADTQYF

V: TRBV7-8
CDR3: CASSLTGGTTYNEQFF

V: TRBV12-3/TRBV12-4
CDR3: CASSLAKRTEAFF

V: TRBV12-3/TRBV12-4
CDR3: CASSWEGGTGELFF

V: TRBV30
CDR3: CAWGTQMGNIQYF

V: TRBV6-5
CDR3: CASSYSQLGSPLHF

V: TRBV20-1
CDR3: CSASRDSYYGYTF

V: TRBV10-3
CDR3: CAISDSDRRPYEQYF

V: TRBV7-9
CDR3: CASSLAEREAGELFF

V: TRBV2
CDR3: CASSPTSGRSNEQFF

V: TRBV4-1
CDR3: CASSQGALKNYGYTF

V: TRBV3-1
CDR3: CASSQDPAEGVGGGYTF

V: TRBV7-3
CDR3: CASSLKAGRLADSSYNEQFF

V: TRBV4-1
CDR3: CASSQDGNQPQHF

V: TRBV19
CDR3: CASSSPTSYEQYF

V: TRBV5-1
CDR3: CASSGAGQGAGYGYTF

V: TRBV20-1
CDR3: CSAPTYEQYF

V: TRBV20-1
CDR3: CSARSLSGLAASGTQYF

V: TRBV5-1
CDR3: CASSLLGALETQYF

V: TRBV30
CDR3: CAWRPTDSILEQYF

V: TRBV12-3/TRBV12-4
CDR3: CASSFKRDSPLHF

V: TRBV5-4
CDR3: CASSLVGPGETQYF

V: TRBV7-8
CDR3: CASSVRDSTSYEQYF

V: TRBV6-5
CDR3: CASSPGQGGANTEAFF

V: TRBV20-1
CDR3: CSASVMMNTEAFF

V: TRBV18
CDR3: CASSSGTAYEQYF

V: TRBV19
CDR3: CASSSGLAGVLEQYF

V: TRBV29-1
CDR3: CSVDGTVRYSTDTQYF

V: TRBV20-1
CDR3: CSARRGSGSRTDTQYF

V: TRBV10-3
CDR3: CAISPAGGRLEQYF

V: TRBV6-2/TRBV6-3
CDR3: CASRDTGELFF

V: TRBV5-1
CDR3: CASSPRGATDTQYF

V: TRBV20-1
CDR3: CSAWLAGGKISYEQYF

V: TRBV6-5
CDR3: CASSYSIRPDTQYF

V: TRBV3-1
CDR3: CASSRTGMGSPLHF

V: TRBV7-8
CDR3: CASSLGGGGDTQYF

V: TRBV7-9
CDR3: CASSGGLVYNEQFF

V: TRBV5-1
CDR3: CASSLGTVGVDTQYF

V: TRBV12-3/TRBV12-4
CDR3: CASSLGGLAASSYEQYF

V: TRBV12-3/TRBV12-4
CDR3: CASNPDWGTSGNTIYF

V: TRBV19
CDR3: CASRKDTGQNQPQHF

V: TRBV4-2
CDR3: CASSQGGRGLTDTQYF

V: TRBV27
CDR3: CASHRGQGSRTQYF

V: TRBV10-3
CDR3: CAISHETSVYEQYF

V: TRBV20-1
CDR3: CSARDPLSGRGRSTGELFF